This entry lists 28 T cell receptor beta chains sequenced from one sample in a study of T cell repertoires in cytomegalovirus infection (dated by TCRdb to the late 2010s). Sequencer: Illumina HiSeq 1500. TCRdb reran the public reads through fastp at Q25 and MiXCR, keeping productive beta chains. Rows with a matching CDR3 protein are joined into one entry that keeps the most common DNA and genes. Here the sample has about 260,000 distinct CDR3 sequences; roughly an eighth occur a single time. Of the sample, around 9.5% falls within the top ten clones. The sample comprised PBMCs. The source of these receptors is a human donor in good health (CMV status not recorded). Some clones in this sample may be carry-over from other donors' samples.

The chain employs TRBV5-1 and TRBJ2-1; D not resolved. Trimming removed 2 bases from V and 5 bases from J, with 11 bases in between. CDR3 length equals 14 residues. The germline gives CDR1 SGHRS, CDR2 YFSETQ. The CDR3 reads CASSLRPINNEQFF. The CDR3 bases are TGCGCCAGCAGCTTAAGACCCATTAACAATGAGCAGTTCTTC.

The chain couples TRBV29-1 to TRBJ1-1; TRBD1 aligns across 7 bases. The CDR3 is 13 residues long. The V and J ends lost 1 base and 4 bases, in that order; junction bases with no gene match: 3. Germline CDR1 and CDR2: SQVTM and ANQGSEA. The CDR3 DNA sequence: TGCAGCGTTGAAGTAGGGGGCGTCACTGAAGCTTTCTTT. This translates into CSVEVGGVTEAFF.

This clonotype was picked up many times. The chain combines TRBV7-2 with TRBJ2-1; 8 bases are shared with TRBD2. J gave up 2 bases and V 6 bases, and 6 bases lay outside the gene matches. CDR1 and CDR2 (germline): SGHTA, FQGNSA. This CDR3 region has 15 residues. CDR3 residues: CASSRGGPTYNEQFF. The CDR3 DNA sequence: TGTGCCAGCAGTCGCGGGGGGCCCACCTACAATGAGCAGTTCTTC.

J is TRBJ1-2 and V is TRBV20-1; D perhaps matches TRBD1 (6 bases). The germline V gene encodes CDR1 DFQATT and CDR2 SNEGSKA (reference sequence). V dropped 3 bases and J dropped 4 bases, with 12 bases sitting between them. CDR3 length equals 13 residues. The DNA for the CDR3 is TGCAGTGCTAGGACAGGAACTCCCTATGGCTACACCTTC. Residues: CSARTGTPYGYTF.

This clonotype was picked up many times. CDR3 coding DNA: TGTGCCAGCAGCCGGCTGGGCTACTCGGAACAGTTCTTC. Translating gives CASSRLGYSEQFF. The rearrangement joins TRBV5-6 to TRBJ2-1; D gene uncertain. V was trimmed by 4 bases and J by 13 bases, leaving 18 bases between them. The CDR3 spans 13 residues. Per germline, CDR1 SGHDT and CDR2 YYEEEE.

This clonotype was detected ten times or more. V is TRBV7-9 and J is TRBJ1-4, with unresolved D. V was shortened by 4 bases and J by 4 bases, with 25 bases between the two germline ends. The germline gives CDR1 SEHNR, CDR2 FQNEAQ (reference sequence). The CDR3 is made up of 19 amino acids. The CDR3 is CASSSRNHPDLSGNEKLFF. CDR3 DNA sequence: TGTGCCAGCAGCTCCCGAAACCATCCCGACCTCTCGGGTAATGAAAAACTGTTTTTT. The whole variable domain, remainder taken from reference TRBV7-9 and TRBJ1-4, is DTGVSQNPRHKITKRGQNVTFRCDPISEHNRLYWYRQTLGQGPEFLTYFQNEAQLEKSRLLSDRFSAERPKGSFSTLEIQRTEQGDSAMYLCASSSRNHPDLSGNEKLFFGSGTQLSVL.

This clonotype appeared many times. The V and J genes are TRBV7-2 and TRBJ1-3; possible D gene TRBD1, 5 bases. Germline loops: CDR1 SGHTA, CDR2 FQGNSA. The CDR3 consists of 15 residues. V shed 5 bases and J shed 2 bases, with 13 bases lying between them. The CDR3 protein is CASSRTTVAGNTIYF. For the CDR3, the DNA is TGTGCCAGCAGCCGGACGACAGTAGCTGGAAACACCATATATTTT.

In regard to this clonotype: One base away lies a much larger clone, so this may be a sequencing read error. The V gene is TRBV7-2, the J gene TRBJ1-1; D unclear. The CDR3 loop spans 13 amino acids. Germline values: CDR1 SGHTA, CDR2 FQGNSA. The CDR3 DNA is TGTGCCAGCAGCTTAGGCCGGTACACTGTAGCTTTCTTT. Its protein is CASSLGRYTVAFF.

This clonotype was seen a handful of times. The V gene is TRBV9, the J gene TRBJ2-3; TRBD1 agrees at 8 bases. Losses at the gene ends were 6 bases for V and 1 base for J; bases not matched to a gene: 10. CDR3 size: 16 residues. Germline values: CDR1 SGDLS, CDR2 YYNGEE. The CDR3 nucleotides are TGTGCCAGCAACGGAGGACAGGGCCAAGGCACAGATACGCAGTATTTT. Residues: CASNGGQGQGTDTQYF.

The chain combines TRBV6-5 with TRBJ2-1; D is ambiguous. Trimming stripped 6 bases from V and 6 bases from J, with 12 bases between. The CDR3 loop spans 13 amino acids. Germline V CDR1 and CDR2: MNHEY, SVGAGI. Here the CDR3 DNA reads TGTGCCAGCAGCTCGATGTTTGGCAATGAGCAGTTCTTC. Translation: CASSSMFGNEQFF.

This clonotype was detected ten times or more. V usage is TRBV7-2 and J usage is TRBJ2-3; 8 nucleotides line up with TRBD1. CDR1 SGHTA and CDR2 FQGNSA come from the germline V gene. J gave up 5 bases and V 2 bases, and 12 bases lay outside the gene matches. The CDR3 runs 17 residues. The CDR3: CASSLFVTGAFGDTQYF. The CDR3 DNA reads as TGTGCCAGCAGCTTATTTGTGACAGGGGCATTTGGAGATACGCAGTATTTT. The entire variable domain, with the rest obtained from reference TRBV7-2 and TRBJ2-3, is as follows: GAGVSQSPSNKVTEKGKDVELRCDPISGHTALYWYRQSLGQGLEFLIYFQGNSAPDKSGLPSDRFSAERTGGSVSTLTIQRTQQEDSAVYLCASSLFVTGAFGDTQYFGPGTRLTVL.

This clonotype was seen many times. The V and J genes are TRBV7-2 and TRBJ2-1, with 12 bases matching TRBD2. From germline, CDR1 is SGHTA and CDR2 FQGNSA. Trimming cost V 5 bases and J 9 bases; bases outside gene matches: 8. This CDR3 spans 15 amino acids. This chain's CDR3 is CASSTSSGGALEQFF. The CDR3 nucleotides are TGTGCCAGCAGCACTTCTAGCGGGGGGGCCCTTGAGCAGTTCTTC.

This chain connects TRBV27 to TRBJ1-1, with D possibly matching TRBD1 (5 bases). V lost 5 bases to trimming and J lost 0 bases, with 13 bases between them. The germline V gene encodes CDR1 MNHEY and CDR2 SMNVEV (reference sequence). The CDR3 sequence is 15 residues long. The CDR3 region is CASSPAGYMNTEAFF. For the CDR3, the DNA is TGTGCCAGCAGTCCAGCAGGGTATATGAACACTGAAGCTTTCTTT.

This clonotype was found many times. V usage is TRBV7-9 and J usage is TRBJ2-1, with D perhaps TRBD1 (6 bases). This CDR3 comprises 15 residues. Germline-derived CDR1 and CDR2 are SEHNR and FQNEAQ (reference sequence). Trimming removed 1 base from V and 5 bases from J, with 12 bases in between. Here the CDR3 DNA reads TGTGCCAGCAGCTTAGGGGCAGGGGCCAACAATGAGCAGTTCTTC. It codes for CASSLGAGANNEQFF.

This clonotype was detected many times. The chain links TRBV7-2 to TRBJ2-1; D gene ambiguous. CDR1 is SGHTA and CDR2 is FQGNSA in the germline V gene. The CDR3 runs 13 residues. V was pared by 1 base and J by 6 bases, with 7 bases between. The CDR3 region has the DNA TGTGCCAGCAGCTTAGAACTGAGCAATGAGCAGTTCTTC. It specifies CASSLELSNEQFF.

V is TRBV20-1 and J is TRBJ2-4; no reliable D call. CDR1 is DFQATT and CDR2 is SNEGSKA in the germline V gene (reference sequence). V lost 0 bases and J lost 8, with 8 bases in between. The CDR3 totals 12 residues. CDR3 in DNA: TGCAGTGCTAGAGAAGGAGTTGACATTCAGTACTTC. Amino acids: CSAREGVDIQYF.

The rearrangement uses TRBV6-6 and TRBJ2-7, with D perhaps matching TRBD1 or TRBD2 (5 bases each). This CDR3 contains 14 residues. Germline loops: CDR1 MNHNY, CDR2 SVGAGI (reference sequence). The V gene lost 5 bases and the J gene lost 2 bases, with 13 bases spanning the gap. The CDR3 here is CASSQRDGTYEQYF. CDR3 bases: TGTGCCAGCAGTCAACGGGACGGTACCTACGAGCAGTACTTC.

The CDR3 loop reads CATSDLQSGPPYEQYF. The CDR3 DNA follows: TGTGCCACCAGTGATTTGCAAAGCGGGCCACCCTACGAGCAGTACTTC. The chain links TRBV24-1 to TRBJ2-7; tentative D call: TRBD2 (6 bases). Germline V gene data show CDR1 as KGHDR and CDR2 as SFDVKD. CDR3 length: 16 residues. The V end was cut by 0 bases, the J end by 2 bases, with 13 bases between.

This clonotype has at least ten counts. This sequence joins TRBV11-2 and TRBJ1-5; D unresolved. The CDR3 sequence is 14 residues long. The germline V and J ends were trimmed by 2 bases and 6 bases, with 11 bases remaining between them. The germline CDR1 and CDR2 sequences are SGHAT and FQNNGV. The CDR3 DNA reads as TGTGCCAGCAGCTTATTGGGTTCGGGTCAGCCCCAGCATTTT. Translating it yields CASSLLGSGQPQHF.

This clonotype appeared many times. The chain carries TRBV7-2 and TRBJ2-3; D gene ambiguous. The CDR3 runs to 15 residues. Trimming removed 1 base from V and 3 bases from J, with 11 bases in between. Germline V gives CDR1 SGHTA, CDR2 FQGNSA. The CDR3: CASSLVLPVTDTQYF. CDR3 coding DNA: TGTGCCAGCAGCTTAGTTCTACCAGTAACAGATACGCAGTATTTT.

This clonotype turned up a few times. The rearrangement links TRBV10-3 to TRBJ2-1; a possible D gene is TRBD1 (6 bases). Trimming removed 1 base from V and 0 bases from J, with 10 bases in between. Germline-derived CDR1 and CDR2 are ENHRY and SYGVKD. The length of the CDR3 is 16 residues. This CDR3 reads CAISEFTGISYNEQFF. The CDR3 DNA reads as TGTGCCATCAGTGAGTTTACAGGGATCTCCTACAATGAGCAGTTCTTC.

The chain employs TRBV7-8 and TRBJ2-7, with D tentatively TRBD1 or TRBD2 (5 bases each). This CDR3 has 16 residues. Germline loops: CDR1 SGHVS, CDR2 FQNEAQ. Trimming pared 4 bases from V and 2 bases from J, leaving 18 bases between. The CDR3 is CASSSGWGSSPYEQYF. Here the CDR3 DNA reads TGTGCCAGCAGCTCAGGGTGGGGGAGCTCTCCCTACGAGCAGTACTTC.

This clonotype showed up just a few times. The rearrangement uses TRBV9 and TRBJ2-7; a weak D match, TRBD2 (5 bases). CDR3 length: 15 amino acids. Looked up from germline, CDR1 is SGDLS and CDR2 is YYNGEE. V was cut by 4 bases and J by 2 bases, with 16 bases left in between. The CDR3 DNA reads as TGTGCCAGCAGCTCCGGGGTAGCCAGTGCCTACGAGCAGTACTTC. It translates to CASSSGVASAYEQYF.

This clonotype was counted once. The chain couples TRBV27 to TRBJ1-2; tentative D call: TRBD1 (5 bases). Germline V CDR1 and CDR2: MNHEY, SMNVEV (reference sequence). The CDR3 is 16 residues long. V was pared by 4 bases and J by 3 bases, with 18 bases between. The DNA of the CDR3 is TGTGCCAGCAGTTCTCGGGAAGGCTCAGGGTACTATGGCTACACCTTC. Its translation is CASSSREGSGYYGYTF.

This clonotype was found a few times. The J gene is TRBJ2-5, the V gene TRBV5-8, with 7 bases aligning to TRBD1. Losses at the gene ends were 2 bases for V and 10 bases for J; bases not matched to a gene: 17. From germline, CDR1 is SGHTS and CDR2 YDEGEE. The CDR3 has 16 amino acids. The CDR3, as DNA: TGTGCCAGCAGCTTTATCAAGTCCGGGACAGACGTTTTCCAGTACTTC. Translation: CASSFIKSGTDVFQYF.

The table lists this clonotype with many counts. The J gene is TRBJ1-1, the V gene TRBV6-2 or TRBV6-3, with D possibly matching TRBD1 (5 bases). CDR1 and CDR2 (germline): MNHEY, SVGEGT. Trimming left V 4 bases short and J 8 bases short, with 14 bases between. The CDR3 spans 13 residues. The CDR3, as DNA: TGTGCCAGCAGTTTGGGGCTCCCCGTGGAAGCTTTCTTT. Its translation: CASSLGLPVEAFF.

Turning to this clonotype: A much more abundant neighbour one base away suggests this may be a read error. The chain couples TRBV4-1 to TRBJ1-2; TRBD1 is a possible D gene (5 bases). Germline V gives CDR1 MGHRA, CDR2 YSYEKL. The CDR3 sequence is 16 residues long. The CDR3 nucleotides read TGCGCCAGAAGCCAAGAGGCGCGACAGAGAATCTATGGCTACACCTTC. This translates into CARSQEARQRIYGYTF.

About this clonotype: A much larger clonotype is one base distant, so this may be a read error. The V call is TRBV4-1, the J call TRBJ2-1; either TRBD1 or TRBD2 may supply D (5 bases each). This CDR3 spans 17 amino acids. Germline lookup yields CDR1 MGHRA and CDR2 YSYEKL. The CDR3 bases are TGCGCCCGCAGCCAAGATCGGAACGGGGCAAACTACAATGAGCAGTTCTTC. Translation gives CARSQDRNGANYNEQFF.